The 18 T cell receptor beta chains listed next were all sequenced from one sample in a study of a mutant IDH1 vaccine in newly diagnosed glioma. Generated by immunoSEQ multiplex PCR, the TCRdb table keeps only in-frame clones and is missing some. The data show 38,000 or so clones, roughly four fifths seen once. Time point given: week 23, last vaccination. Each dose delivered 300 ug of mutant IDH1 20-mer peptide subcutaneously with imiquimod. The antigens of these receptors remain unknown. The input for sequencing was PBMCs, taken from a glioma patient whose treatment included an IDH1 peptide vaccine. These receptors were taken from a man between 40 and 49 years old with glioma.

DNA of the CDR3: TGTGCCAGCAGCGTAGCTGTAGCGGGGGGCCTGGATACGCAGTATTTT. Translation: CASSVAVAGGLDTQYF. This chain links TRBV9 with TRBJ2-3; 10 bases align to TRBD2. Trimming took 0 bases from V and 6 from J; bases not matched to a gene: 7. Germline V gene lookup returns CDR1 SGDLS and CDR2 YYNGEE. The CDR3 contains 16 residues. The full variable domain, in which reference TRBV9 and TRBJ2-3 provide the parts outside the CDR3, is DSGVTQTPKHLITATGQRVTLRCSPRSGDLSVYWYQQSLDQGLQFLIQYYNGEERAKGNILERFSAQQFPDLHSELNLSSLELGDSALYFCASSVAVAGGLDTQYFGPGTRLTVL.

V and J are TRBV23-1 and TRBJ2-7, with TRBD2 matching over 12 bases. TRBV23-1 is filed as an ORF, its function uncertain. Unmatched junction bases numbered 15, after V lost 5 bases and J lost 4 bases. The CDR3 spans 18 residues. This chain's CDR3 is CASSGGQVRLAGEYEQYF. In nucleotides, the CDR3 is TGCGCCAGCAGTGGAGGGCAGGTGAGACTAGCGGGAGAATACGAGCAGTACTTC.

The CDR3 nucleotides are TGTGCCAGCAGACTGGGACTAGCGGGAGGCGGTGAGCAGTTCTTC. It yields the protein CASRLGLAGGGEQFF. This chain uses TRBV28 with TRBJ2-1, with 15 bases aligning to TRBD2. Trimming took 6 bases from V and 9 from J; bases not matched to a gene: 6. CDR1 MDHEN and CDR2 SYDVKM come from the germline V gene. The CDR3 loop spans 15 amino acids.

Turning to this clone: The sample holds other DNA sequences that translate to the same CDR3. The genes are TRBV10-3 and TRBJ2-7; 10 bases align to TRBD2. Trimming at V came to 2 bases and at J to 5 bases, leaving 12 bases not matched to a gene. Germline values: CDR1 ENHRY, CDR2 SYGVKD. The CDR3 spans 17 residues. CDR3 bases: TGTGCCATCAGTGAGCCGACTCAAGCGGGGGGGCCCCACGAGCAGTACTTC. Its protein is CAISEPTQAGGPHEQYF.

The gene calls are TRBV30 and TRBJ2-7; 8 nucleotides align to TRBD2. This CDR3 is 15 amino acids long. Germline loops: CDR1 GTSNPN, CDR2 SVGIG (reference sequence). The junction had 8 bases not matched to a gene; V was cut back by 3 bases and J by 1 base. CDR3 sequence (DNA): TGTGCCTGGAGCGGTCCTAGCGGGCTATCCTACGAGCAGTACTTC. This translates into CAWSGPSGLSYEQYF.

V and J are TRBV30 and TRBJ1-6, with a weak D call TRBD1 (6 bases). This CDR3 region has 13 residues. Deletions cut 4 bases from V and 7 bases from J, with 11 bases between. Germline V CDR1 and CDR2: GTSNPN, SVGIG (reference sequence). CDR3 protein: CAWNGQNNSPLHF. The CDR3 DNA is TGTGCCTGGAACGGACAGAACAATTCACCCCTCCACTTT.

The table lists this clone with a count of one. The V and J genes are TRBV6-1 and TRBJ2-7, with D tentatively TRBD2 (5 bases). V shed 6 bases and J shed 1 base, with 13 bases lying between them. The length of the CDR3 is 14 residues. The germline V gene encodes CDR1 MNHNS and CDR2 SASEGT. This CDR3 is CASSRERASYEQYF. The CDR3 region has the DNA TGTGCCAGCAGCCGCGAGAGGGCTTCCTACGAGCAGTACTTC.

The chain uses TRBV6-1 and TRBJ1-5; D is possibly TRBD1 (5 bases). The CDR3 runs 15 residues. Germline loops: CDR1 MNHNS, CDR2 SASEGT. V was pared by 10 bases and J by 2 bases, with 18 bases between. The CDR3 bases are TGTGCCACCAATTTGGGACCTTTGGGCAATCAGCCCCAGCATTTT. Protein sequence: CATNLGPLGNQPQHF.

This clone was seen a single time. V is TRBV2 and J is TRBJ2-5; D is perhaps TRBD1 (5 bases). Matching the DNA end better, TRBJ2-7 makes the J call doubtful. Germline CDR1 reads SNHLY; CDR2 reads FYNNEI. The CDR3 consists of 13 residues. This CDR3 reads CASSEDRQYEQYF. In DNA, the CDR3 is TGTGCCAGCAGTGAAGACAGGCAATACGAGCAGTACTTC.

The rearrangement links TRBV14 to TRBJ2-1; D remains ambiguous. The germline V gene encodes CDR1 SGHDN and CDR2 FVKESK. V was pared by 3 bases and J by 0 bases, with 12 bases between. The CDR3 runs 16 residues. The CDR3 DNA is TGTGCCAGCAGCCATATCATTCCGAGCTCCTACAATGAGCAGTTCTTC. Residues: CASSHIIPSSYNEQFF.

The chain carries TRBV28 and TRBJ2-1; 7 bases match TRBD2. This CDR3 contains 18 residues. V was clipped by 6 bases and J by 5 bases; unmatched bases: 19. Germline values: CDR1 MDHEN, CDR2 SYDVKM. The CDR3 region has the DNA TGTGCCAGCAGCCCCGAATTGGGTGGTAGCGGGCCTAACAATGAGCAGTTCTTC. Translated, it gives CASSPELGGSGPNNEQFF.

This clone was seen more than once but under ten times. The rearrangement uses TRBV29-1 and TRBJ2-2; D is undetermined. The V end was cut by 6 bases, the J end by 5 bases, with 16 bases between. The CDR3 extends over 14 amino acids. CDR1 SQVTM and CDR2 ANQGSEA come from the germline V gene. For the CDR3, the DNA is TGCAGCGTCTCCGTATCGCTAGTTACCGGGGAGCTGTTTTTT. Protein product: CSVSVSLVTGELFF.

The chain links TRBV25-1 to TRBJ1-2; 7 bases are shared with TRBD1. The ends lost 4 bases at V and 6 bases at J; junction bases unmatched: 2. Germline V gene lookup returns CDR1 MGHDK and CDR2 SYGVNS. The CDR3 extends over 12 amino acids. CDR3 amino acids: CASSVTGNGYTF. In DNA, the CDR3 is TGTGCCAGCAGTGTGACAGGGAATGGCTACACCTTC.

J is TRBJ2-1 and V is TRBV13; D is unresolved. Deletions cut 5 bases from V and 8 bases from J, with 19 bases between. Germline V gene data show CDR1 as PRHDT and CDR2 as FYEKMQ (reference sequence). The CDR3 runs 15 residues. CDR3 residues: CASSPPSEVTYEQFF. The CDR3 DNA is TGTGCCAGCAGCCCACCCTCCGAGGTAACCTATGAGCAGTTCTTC.

The chain uses TRBV28 and TRBJ1-2; possibly TRBD1 for D (6 bases). The CDR3 consists of 13 residues. Per germline, CDR1 MDHEN and CDR2 SYDVKM. Between the trimmed V and J ends, which lost 5 bases and 3 bases, there was a span of 10 bases. The CDR3, as DNA: TGTGCCAGCAGTGAGGGGGGGGACTATGGCTACACCTTC. Protein sequence: CASSEGGDYGYTF.

In its sample, this clone was seen once. The genes are TRBV2 and TRBJ2-2; 13 bases agree with TRBD2. CDR1 is SNHLY, CDR2 FYNNEI, per germline. The CDR3 consists of 16 residues. Trimming at V came to 7 bases and at J to 5 bases, leaving 7 bases not matched to a gene. The CDR3, as DNA: TGTGCCAGCACGCGGACTAGCGGGGGTGGGACCGGGGAGCTGTTTTTT. Protein product: CASTRTSGGGTGELFF. The full variable domain, its missing parts supplied by reference TRBV2 and TRBJ2-2, is EPEVTQTPSHQVTQMGQEVILRCVPISNHLYFYWYRQILGQKVEFLVSFYNNEISEKSEIFDDQFSVERPDGSNFTLKIRSTKLEDSAMYFCASTRTSGGGTGELFFGEGSRLTVL.

This chain connects TRBV10-1 to TRBJ2-4; TRBD1 agrees at 7 bases. CDR3 length: 16 residues. Germline V gene data show CDR1 as WNHNN and CDR2 as SYGVQD (reference sequence). With 0 bases clipped from V and 6 bases from J, the junction kept 8 bases outside the gene matches. The DNA for the CDR3 is TGCGCCAGCAGTGAGTCCACAGGGGAAACGATAAACATTCAGTACTTC. Its translation: CASSESTGETINIQYF.

The chain is built from TRBV9 and TRBJ1-3, with a tentative D call TRBD1 (5 bases). Germline CDR1 reads SGDLS; CDR2 reads YYNGEE. This CDR3 spans 14 amino acids. Trimming shortened V by 0 bases and J by 2 bases, and 6 bases separated the two germline ends. The DNA for the CDR3 is TGTGCCAGCAGCGTAGGGGGGACTGGAAACACCATATATTTT. Translated, it gives CASSVGGTGNTIYF. The entire variable domain, with the rest obtained from reference TRBV9 and TRBJ1-3, is as follows: DSGVTQTPKHLITATGQRVTLRCSPRSGDLSVYWYQQSLDQGLQFLIQYYNGEERAKGNILERFSAQQFPDLHSELNLSSLELGDSALYFCASSVGGTGNTIYFGEGSWLTVV.